This T cell receptor (beta chain) was profiled in a study of T cell clonotyping in hematopoietic cell transplantation. General study findings and limits: Broader posttransplant TCR repertoire diversity was predicted by graft donor and pretransplant recipient Inverse Simpson Index values. At the given depth, recipient repertoires were over 97% de novo clonotypes.

Assay used: immunoSEQ multiplex PCR; TCRdb lists only in-frame clones, some missing. This sample yields 6,000 or so clones, of which around nine tenths are seen a single time; 5.8% belongs to the top ten. In germline, CDR1 is MDHEN, CDR2 SYDVKM. The CDR3 totals 14 residues. V lost 5 bases and J lost 2; bases outside the gene matches: 2. To note about this clone: Its antigen remains unidentified.

The sequences come from peripheral blood mononuclear cells, collected 100 days after allogeneic stem cell transplant. The rearrangement links TRBV28 to TRBJ1-5; 8 bases agree with TRBD1. The source of this sequence is a female patient aged 40-49 years who had an allogeneic stem cell transplant from a related donor, so the T cells may come from the graft donor. Some clones in this sample may be carry-over from other donors' samples. Here the CDR3 DNA reads TGTGCCAGCAGTCCGGACAGGGGCAATCAGCCCCAGCATTTT. Protein sequence: CASSPDRGNQPQHF.